The clone carrying this T cell receptor (beta chain) was found a few times. The germline gives CDR1 MDHEN, CDR2 SYDVKM. The CDR3 covers 14 residues. Trimming cost V 3 bases and J 9 bases, with 17 bases left between them. TCR libraries were built in bulk with a published protocol and specific TCR primers. TCRdb re-called the PCR reads with MiXCR, one entry per CDR3 protein. The table shows about 100,000 distinct CDR3 sequences, with around a third occurring only once. This record belongs to a study of molecular identifiers for immune sequencing clone quantification. Overall study context: Across replicate runs, RNA obtained from about 19,000 or 110,000 naive CD8 cells was divided into five, with four undergoing sequencing.

This sequence joins TRBV28 and TRBJ2-5; D is unresolved. Source material: naive CD8+ T cells from blood, with Jurkat cell RNA spiked in. Subset given: FACS-sorted CD8+CD4-CCR7+CD45RA+ naive T cells. The receptor's source is a human donor in good health. Some libraries in this study had Jurkat cell RNA spiked in. CDR3 sequence reads: CASSFRVNTHPQYF. In nucleotides, the CDR3 is TGTGCCAGCAGTTTTCGGGTTAACACCCACCCCCAGTACTTC. The variable domain in full, with the rest retrieved from reference TRBV28 and TRBJ2-5, is DVKVTQSSRYLVKRTGEKVFLECVQDMDHENMFWYRQDPGLGLRLIYFSYDVKMKEKGDIPEGYSVSREKKERFSLILESASTNQTSMYLCASSFRVNTHPQYFGPGTRLLVL.